A single sample is the source of the 24 T cell receptor beta chains below, sequenced in a study of T-cell reconstitution after alpha-beta-depleted transplantation in children. Unique molecular identifiers were used in preparing the TCRbeta library. TCRdb processed the PCR reads anew with MiXCR; each CDR3 protein has one entry. The sample has around 600,000 distinct CDR3 sequences; about 21% are singletons. Here the sequenced sample was PBMCs, mostly from graft donor cells, taken 360 days after TCRalphabeta/CD19-depleted stem cell transplant. Receptors were obtained from a boy under three years old who had a stem cell transplant for acute myeloid leukemia, so the T cells may come from the graft donor.

The chain couples TRBV7-8 to TRBJ2-3; D gene uncertain. This CDR3 region has 13 residues. Germline V lookup: CDR1 SGHVS, CDR2 FQNEAQ. V shed 2 bases and J shed 6 bases, with 9 bases lying between them. The CDR3 sequence: CASSLRSVDTQYF. The CDR3 nucleotides are TGTGCCAGCAGCTTAAGATCTGTGGATACGCAGTATTTT.

This clonotype was detected a few times. A much larger clone is a single base away; this may be a read error. The chain employs TRBV7-2 and TRBJ2-5; TRBD1 matches at 9 bases. Trimming removed 5 bases from V and 5 bases from J; junction bases left unmatched: 0. The CDR3 is made up of 12 amino acids. CDR1 and CDR2 from the germline V gene are SGHTA and FQGNSA. CDR3 DNA sequence: TGTGCCAGCAGCGACAGGGGGGAGACCCAGTACTTC. Translated: CASSDRGETQYF.

This clonotype was counted a few times. This rearrangement joins TRBV7-9 to TRBJ2-3; no reliable D call. Trimming pared 1 base from V and 2 bases from J, leaving 10 bases between. CDR3 length: 15 amino acids. Per the germline V gene, CDR1 is SEHNR and CDR2 is FQNEAQ (reference sequence). CDR3 DNA: TGTGCCAGCAGCTTAGGGCCCTCAACCACAGATACGCAGTATTTT. Amino acid sequence: CASSLGPSTTDTQYF.

This chain connects TRBV7-3 to TRBJ2-6, with 8 bases identical to TRBD1. The V gene end was trimmed by 3 bases and the J gene end by 4 bases; junction bases not matched to a gene: 8. The CDR3 has 17 residues. Germline CDR1 and CDR2: SGHTA and FQGTGA. The DNA of the CDR3 is TGTGCCAGCAGCTTGGGGACAGGCTCTCAAGGGGCCAACGTCCTGACTTTC. Amino acids: CASSLGTGSQGANVLTF.

This chain joins TRBV12-3 or TRBV12-4 and TRBJ2-7; tentatively, D is TRBD1 or TRBD2 (5 bases each). The V end was cut by 5 bases, the J end by 3 bases, with 17 bases between. There are 15 residues in the CDR3. The CDR3 region has the DNA TGTGCCAGCAGTCCCGACAGTTACGGACTCTACGAGCAGTACGTC. It specifies CASSPDSYGLYEQYV.

The sample holds many counts of this clonotype. The gene calls are TRBV6-1 and TRBJ1-2; D is uncertain. This CDR3 is 13 amino acids long. Trimming left V 10 bases short and J 7 bases short, with 19 bases between. CDR1 is MNHNS, CDR2 SASEGT, per germline. In DNA, the CDR3 is TGTGCCATTTCCAAGGTGCCCTCGGCTGGCTACACCTTC. Protein product: CAISKVPSAGYTF.

This clonotype was observed many times. This chain links TRBV20-1 with TRBJ2-3, with TRBD2 identical over 9 bases. The V segment lost 4 bases and the J segment 0 bases; nucleotides outside the gene matches: 17. In germline, CDR1 is DFQATT, CDR2 SNEGSKA (reference sequence). The CDR3 consists of 19 residues. The chain's CDR3 is CSAKLSGGDTTTSTDTQYF. For the CDR3, the DNA is TGCAGTGCTAAACTTAGCGGGGGAGATACAACTACTAGCACAGATACGCAGTATTTT.

A few counts support this clonotype. V and J are TRBV20-1 and TRBJ2-3, with 7 bases matching TRBD2. This CDR3 is 13 amino acids long. The junction had 5 bases not matched to a gene; V was cut back by 7 bases and J by 1 base. Per germline, CDR1 DFQATT and CDR2 SNEGSKA (reference sequence). The CDR3 sequence is CSESGGRTDTQYF. The CDR3 region has the DNA TGCAGTGAATCGGGGGGACGCACAGATACGCAGTATTTT.

The sample holds many counts of this clonotype. This chain uses TRBV6-5 with TRBJ2-5; TRBD2 aligns across 7 bases. Germline values: CDR1 MNHEY, CDR2 SVGAGI. V gave up 8 bases and J gave up 5 bases; unmatched junction bases: 2. The CDR3 totals 11 residues. DNA of the CDR3: TGTGCCAGCGGGAGGGTTGAGACCCAGTACTTC. The encoded protein is CASGRVETQYF.

This clonotype was detected a few times. The V and J genes are TRBV4-1 and TRBJ2-7; 9 bases agree with TRBD1. The CDR3 loop spans 13 amino acids. Trimming removed 3 bases from V and 6 bases from J; junction bases left unmatched: 3. Germline-derived CDR1 and CDR2 are MGHRA and YSYEKL. This CDR3 is CASSQGQGSEQYV. In DNA form, the CDR3 reads TGCGCCAGCAGCCAGGGACAGGGAAGCGAGCAGTACGTC.

This clonotype showed up many times. CDR3 loop: CASAREVGNTQYF. The DNA of the CDR3 is TGTGCCAGCGCAAGGGAGGTCGGGAATACGCAGTATTTT. This sequence joins TRBV12-3 or TRBV12-4 and TRBJ2-3; possibly TRBD2 for D (6 bases). V lost 8 bases and J lost 7, with 16 bases in between. There are 13 residues in the CDR3.

This clonotype came up many times. The chain uses TRBV4-3 and TRBJ1-1, with 9 bases matching TRBD1. V was pared by 0 bases and J by 4 bases, with 6 bases of the junction left unmatched. Per the germline V gene, CDR1 is LGHNA and CDR2 is YSLEER. This CDR3 comprises 16 residues. In DNA form, the CDR3 reads TGCGCCAGCAGCCAAGATTTCCTGGACAGGGGCACTGAAGCTTTCTTT. It codes for CASSQDFLDRGTEAFF.

The chain is built from TRBV7-3 and TRBJ2-7; 8 bases fit TRBD1. This CDR3 is built from 13 residues. With 2 bases clipped from V and 6 bases from J, the junction kept 3 bases outside the gene matches. In germline, CDR1 is SGHTA, CDR2 FQGTGA. DNA for the CDR3: TGTGCCAGCAGCTTACACGGACAGGGCGAGCAGTACTTC. This encodes CASSLHGQGEQYF.

This rearrangement joins TRBV20-1 to TRBJ1-2, with 8 bases fitting TRBD1. Germline V gene data show CDR1 as DFQATT and CDR2 as SNEGSKA (reference sequence). Germline trimming cut 3 bases from V and 13 bases from J; bases unmatched to any gene: 13. The CDR3 has 13 amino acids. The CDR3 reads CSASFGTGKMGTF. In nucleotides, the CDR3 is TGCAGTGCTAGCTTCGGGACAGGAAAAATGGGCACCTTC.

This chain joins TRBV18 and TRBJ1-1, with D perhaps TRBD1 (5 bases). Germline CDR1 and CDR2: KGHSH and LQKENI. The CDR3 is 15 amino acids. Trimming shortened V by 0 bases and J by 4 bases, and 12 bases separated the two germline ends. The CDR3 spells CASSPPLGPVTEAFF. DNA for the CDR3: TGTGCCAGCTCACCACCTCTGGGACCTGTCACTGAAGCTTTCTTT.

This clonotype showed up just a few times. The chain couples TRBV7-8 to TRBJ2-7, with a possible D match to TRBD1 (5 bases). Looked up from germline, CDR1 is SGHVS and CDR2 is FQNEAQ. The CDR3 extends over 15 amino acids. Trimming shortened V by 1 base and J by 3 bases, and 13 bases separated the two germline ends. CDR3 DNA: TGTGCCAGCAGCTTAGACAGGTGGCCTCTCTACGAGCAGTACGTC. Its translation: CASSLDRWPLYEQYV.

With regard to this clonotype: A read error may explain this, as a much larger clone is one base away. This chain links TRBV12-3 or TRBV12-4 with TRBJ2-1; 13 bases are shared with TRBD2. This CDR3 comprises 16 residues. V was pared by 4 bases and J by 5 bases, with 5 bases of the junction left unmatched. The CDR3 DNA sequence: TGTGCCAGCAGTTCCCCGACTAGCGGGGGGAACAATGAGCAGTTCTTC. This sequence encodes CASSSPTSGGNNEQFF.

Ten or more counts support this clonotype. This chain joins TRBV7-2 and TRBJ2-3; D is undetermined. CDR1 is SGHTA and CDR2 is FQGNSA in the germline V gene. Trimming cost V 5 bases and J 2 bases, with 8 bases left between them. The CDR3 has 13 amino acids. This CDR3 is CASSAAITDTQYF. The CDR3 bases are TGTGCCAGCAGCGCCGCGATCACAGATACGCAGTATTTT.

The chain carries TRBV12-3 or TRBV12-4 and TRBJ2-7, with 9 bases identical to TRBD1. The CDR3 covers 15 residues. V lost 2 bases to trimming and J lost 5 bases; unmatched junction nucleotides: 7. Here the CDR3 reads CASSLMGQGLDEQYF. The CDR3 bases are TGTGCCAGCAGTTTAATGGGACAGGGTCTGGACGAGCAGTACTTC.

The chain combines TRBV6-1 with TRBJ2-3, with TRBD1 matching over 9 bases. Germline CDR1 MNHNS, CDR2 SASEGT. CDR3 size: 14 residues. The ends lost 8 bases at V and 2 bases at J; junction bases unmatched: 5. The CDR3 is CASHRDRDTDTQYF. CDR3 DNA sequence: TGTGCCAGCCATAGGGACAGGGACACAGATACGCAGTATTTT.

This clonotype was detected many times. The rearrangement uses TRBV7-9 and TRBJ2-5, with no clear D. Trimming took off 3 bases at V and 2 bases at J, with 10 bases between the two ends. CDR1 is SEHNR, CDR2 FQNEAQ, per germline (reference sequence). The CDR3 contains 14 residues. CDR3 bases: TGTGCCAGCAGCTTGGAGTTACTACAAGAGACCCAGTACTTC. Encoded protein: CASSLELLQETQYF.

J is TRBJ2-4 and V is TRBV29-1; D is unresolved. Deletions cut 5 bases from V and 1 base from J, with 9 bases between. CDR3 size: 13 residues. The germline CDR1 and CDR2 sequences are SQVTM and ANQGSEA. CDR3 residues: CSVQGRAKNIQYF. The DNA for the CDR3 is TGCAGCGTTCAAGGTCGGGCCAAAAACATTCAGTACTTC. Using reference TRBV29-1 and TRBJ2-4 for the parts outside the CDR3, the full variable domain is SAVISQKPSRDICQRGTSLTIQCQVDSQVTMMFWYRQQPGQSLTLIATANQGSEATYESGFVIDKFPISRPNLTFSTLTVSNMSPEDSSIYLCSVQGRAKNIQYFGAGTRLSVL.

This clonotype has more than one count but fewer than ten. The gene calls are TRBV5-5 and TRBJ1-1; D ambiguous. Germline CDR1 is SGHKS and CDR2 is YYEKEE (reference sequence). The CDR3 covers 14 residues. The V gene lost 0 bases and the J gene lost 5 bases, with 11 bases spanning the gap. The CDR3 reads CASSLGRSGTEAFF. CDR3 sequence (DNA): TGTGCCAGCAGCTTGGGGCGTTCGGGAACTGAAGCTTTCTTT.

This clonotype appeared a few times. The V gene is TRBV6-1, the J gene TRBJ2-1, with D maybe TRBD2 (5 bases). V was pared by 7 bases and J by 3 bases, with 13 bases between. Germline V gene lookup returns CDR1 MNHNS and CDR2 SASEGT. The CDR3 covers 14 residues. Written as DNA, the CDR3 is TGTGCCAGCAAAAATCCCCGGGGCTACAATGAGCAGTTCTTC. As protein: CASKNPRGYNEQFF.